The present T cell receptor (beta chain) was sequenced within a study of cytomegalovirus exposure and HLA in healthy donors. Across the study: One earlier analysis, a look at around 170 million T cells, found fewer than 140 million unique TCR beta sequences. Regarding the study as a whole: Fewer N-insertions (relative to the roughly 660-donor mean) were reportedly seen in an Asian-associated ancestry cluster in a later analysis.

This clone was recorded a few times. Its matching antigen is unknown. Primers for the PCR totalled 60 Vbeta and 13 Jbeta. Data came from immunoSEQ multiplex PCR; TCRdb stores just in-frame clones and leaves some out. The sample consists of about 190,000 clones, 70% to 80% of them appearing once. CDR1 is SGHRS, CDR2 YFSETQ, per germline. The CDR3 runs 15 residues. Trimming removed 5 bases at V and 2 bases at J, with 13 bases between. The clonotype comes from a woman in her thirties in good health and CMV-seropositive. Sequencing used PBMCs. This chain connects TRBV5-1 to TRBJ1-4; the D gene is possibly TRBD1 (5 bases). The CDR3, as DNA: TGCGCCAGCAGTCTCCAGGGAGGCACTAATGAAAAACTGTTTTTT. It specifies CASSLQGGTNEKLFF.